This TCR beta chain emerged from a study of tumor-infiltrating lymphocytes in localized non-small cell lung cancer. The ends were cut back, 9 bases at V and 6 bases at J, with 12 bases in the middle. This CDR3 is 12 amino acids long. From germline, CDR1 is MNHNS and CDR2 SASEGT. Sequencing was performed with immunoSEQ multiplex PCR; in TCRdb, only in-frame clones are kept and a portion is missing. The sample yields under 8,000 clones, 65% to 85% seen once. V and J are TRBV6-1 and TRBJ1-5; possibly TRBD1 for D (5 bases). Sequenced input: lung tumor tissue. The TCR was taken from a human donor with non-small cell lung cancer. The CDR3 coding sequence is TGTGCCAGTGGCAGGGATGGTCAGCCCCAGCATTTT. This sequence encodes CASGRDGQPQHF.